This TCR beta chain was obtained from a study of OX40 agonist ivuxolimab in advanced cancers. Some background on the complete study: Ivuxolimab was a fully human IgG2 agonistic monoclonal antibody targeting the costimulatory receptor OX40 (CD134). Intravenous ivuxolimab was administered to patients every 2 weeks at six dose levels: 0.01, 0.1, 0.3, 1.5, 3 and 10 mg/kg. Of the roughly 51 dose-escalation patients, hepatocellular carcinoma was present in 19, melanoma in approximately 15, renal cell carcinoma in 9 and head and neck cancer in 9. In the dose-escalation cohort, roughly 80% of patients were male, and the mean age was approximately 55 years, with a range of 23 to 79. Patients were allowed to have had prior anti-PD-1, anti-PD-L1 or anti-CTLA-4 therapy, and 40% of the dose-escalation patients had previously received checkpoint inhibitors. Three dose-escalation patients achieved partial responses, one with hepatocellular carcinoma and two with cutaneous melanoma. Peripheral TCRbeta sequencing aimed to test whether ivuxolimab altered TCR sequence diversity and caused clonal T-cell expansion. The paper describes the monotherapy dose-escalation part (N = 52 patients) of the phase I trial of ivuxolimab.

For sequencing of the TCRbeta CDR3 region, genomic DNA was extracted from the sorted cells. TCRbeta CDR3 regions were sequenced using the immunoSEQ Assay. TCRdb took over this immuneACCESS table, retaining in-frame rearrangements with V and J assigned. Such tables are incomplete; in checked studies, under half of the missing clones stem from an unresolved V gene, and the remainder is unexplained. The sample data list some 44,000 clones, and around 84% of these were observed just once. Jointly, the top ten make up 21% of the sample. V sheds 7 bases and J sheds 1 base, leaving 14 bases between their ends. Including cysteine and phenylalanine, the CDR3 has 15 amino acids. The only DNA kept is the CDR3, 45 bases in frame from the first base. The germline V gene provides CDR1 MDHEN and CDR2 SYDVKM. The trial excluded patients who had a history of autoimmune disease or who were on systemic immunosuppression. Peripheral blood for TCR sequencing was drawn from every dose cohort at baseline, at cycle 4 day 1 and at cycle 7 day 1. The samples were drawn from a first-in-human, open-label, multicenter phase I dose-escalation trial of ivuxolimab. Adults with locally advanced or metastatic melanoma, renal cell carcinoma, hepatocellular carcinoma or head and neck squamous cell carcinoma were enrolled in the trial. Before TCR sequencing, CD4+ T cells and CD8+ T cells were sorted from peripheral blood as separate populations.

Results the study describes overall, beyond this receptor: In partial responders in the 0.1-3.0 mg/kg groups, normalized peripheral clonal expansion was found to be among the lowest, especially among CD8+ T cells. Low levels of normalized T-cell clonal expansion were also shown by some nonresponding patients. After ivuxolimab, more expanded clones were found on average in CD8+ T cells than in CD4+ T cells. At doses of 0.1 to 3.0 mg/kg, clonal expansion of both CD4+ and CD8+ T cells in blood was seen between baseline and week 6. The antigen specificity of the clonally expanded peripheral T cells was not determined.

To note about this clone: Its antigen has not been determined. The record has no base qualities; no much larger clone is one base away.

The input for sequencing was CD4+ or CD8+ T cells sorted from blood, taken in a trial of the OX40 agonist ivuxolimab. Recombination connected TRBV28 to TRBJ1-5; the D gene is perhaps TRBD1, from 6 matching bases. This receptor was obtained from an adult with an advanced solid tumor such as melanoma, head and neck, liver or kidney cancer. The DNA sequence is TGTGCCAGCACCCGGAGGACAGCCAGCAATCAGCCCCAGCATTTT. It specifies CASTRRTASNQPQHF.